The 7 T cell receptor beta chains below come from one sample, sequenced in a study of glioma-infiltrating T cells after dendritic cell vaccination (dated by TCRdb to the mid-2010s). Library prep was done by the immunoSEQ multiplex PCR assay. TCRdb stores this immuneACCESS table with in-frame sequences only. Part of the clones is absent; in the studies checked, under half of the shortfall reflects unresolved V genes, and no reason is known for the rest. Present in this sample are roughly 68,000 clones, around 86% of which were seen just once. 9.2% of the sample rests with the top ten. Here the sequenced sample was blood, taken before dendritic cell vaccination. The receptors were sampled from a human donor with glioblastoma.

The chain joins TRBV7-2 to TRBJ2-1; TRBD2 aligns across 14 bases. Germline CDR1 SGHTA, CDR2 FQGNSA. This CDR3 comprises 15 residues. The V gene end was trimmed by 5 bases and the J gene end by 4 bases; junction bases not matched to a gene: 1. The CDR3 region is CASSRLAGGYNEQFF. CDR3 DNA: TGTGCCAGCAGCCGACTAGCGGGGGGGTACAATGAGCAGTTCTTC. Drawing the rest from reference TRBV7-2 and TRBJ2-1, the complete variable domain is GAGVSQSPSNKVTEKGKDVELRCDPISGHTALYWYRQSLGQGLEFLIYFQGNSAPDKSGLPSDRFSAERTGGSVSTLTIQRTQQEDSAVYLCASSRLAGGYNEQFFGPGTRLTVL.

The chain employs TRBV5-1 and TRBJ1-6, with 9 bases that match TRBD1. The CDR3 has 14 amino acids. CDR1 is SGHRS and CDR2 is YFSETQ in the germline V gene. V gave up 1 base and J gave up 8 bases; unmatched junction bases: 1. CDR3 residues: CASSLWDRDSPLHF. The CDR3 nucleotides are TGCGCCAGCAGCTTGTGGGACAGGGATTCACCCCTCCACTTT.

The rearrangement uses TRBV5-1 and TRBJ2-2; possible D gene TRBD2, 6 bases. The CDR3 covers 17 residues. The germline V gene encodes CDR1 SGHRS and CDR2 YFSETQ. The V end lost 3 bases, the J end lost 4 bases, and 19 bases lay between the germline ends. The CDR3 DNA is TGCGCCAGCAGCTCAATGTCGGGACTCGGGGGCACCGGGGAGCTGTTTTTT. It is translated as CASSSMSGLGGTGELFF.

The gene calls are TRBV12-5 and TRBJ1-5; 7 positions agree with TRBD1. This CDR3 is 13 amino acids long. V shed 5 bases, J shed 5 bases, and the junction held 3 bases outside the gene matches. Germline-derived CDR1 and CDR2 are LGHNT and FRNRAP. The chain's CDR3 is CASGAQGDQPQHF. The CDR3 nucleotides read TGTGCTAGTGGTGCTCAGGGGGATCAGCCCCAGCATTTT.

CDR3 bases: TGTGCCAGCTCACCACGAGCTACCGGGACAGGGGGATTCTACGAGCAGTACTTC. Protein sequence: CASSPRATGTGGFYEQYF. V is TRBV18 and J is TRBJ2-7, with TRBD1 matching 11 bases. CDR3 length: 18 residues. The V segment lost 1 base and the J segment 3 bases; nucleotides outside the gene matches: 11. From germline, CDR1 is KGHSH and CDR2 LQKENI.

This rearrangement joins TRBV7-8 to TRBJ2-5; D perhaps matches TRBD2 (6 bases). With the DNA end fitting TRBJ2-7 better, the J assignment may be wrong. Germline CDR1 reads SGHVS; CDR2 reads FQNEAQ. This CDR3 has 14 amino acids. Written as DNA, the CDR3 is TGTGCCAGCAGCCGGACGGGAGACTCCTACGAGCAGTACTTC. Its translation: CASSRTGDSYEQYF.

This rearrangement joins TRBV29-1 to TRBJ2-3, with TRBD2 matching 13 bases. CDR1 is SQVTM, CDR2 ANQGSEA, per germline. The junction had 9 bases not matched to a gene; V was cut back by 3 bases and J by 0 bases. The CDR3 runs to 18 residues. The CDR3 region has the DNA TGCAGCGTTGACAACCTAGGACTAGCGGGGGACAGCACAGATACGCAGTATTTT. Its translation is CSVDNLGLAGDSTDTQYF.